The sequence of this TCR beta chain was determined in a study of shared clonotypes between healthy human individuals (TCRdb year 2020). For the wider study: Two women and a few men aged 18 to 49 years were included in the cohort. Leukapheresis yielded between about 0.85 and 9 billion PBMCs per donor. Blood TCR repertoires of a handful of healthy adults were deeply sequenced to estimate repertoire size and the extent of clonotype sharing between individuals. To increase sequencing depth and limit assay-specific biases, TCR repertoire library preparation and sequencing were carried out by different laboratories using diverse techniques. For each donor, CD4 naive and CD4 memory were each run on three plates, CD8 naive on two plates, and CD8 memory on one plate.

The investigation overall reported the following: Pairwise subsampling led to the expectation that sequencing depth would affect the degree of clonotype sharing among donors. The small number of donors limited the genetic and exposure-history diversity represented. When a handful of donors were compared, the shared fraction of clonotypes was roughly 4.8% for naive CD4, 3% to 4% for naive CD8, more than 2% for memory CD4, and 0.4% for memory CD8. Even with the large sequencing depth, rarefaction of the sorted-subset datasets indicated that sequencing was incomplete. Larger estimated clonotype richness was generally found for naive subsets than for memory subsets. Compared with non-shared clonotypes, clonotypes shared by all four sorted-subset donors had higher generation probabilities. Sampling was restricted to blood, and TCR repertoires in tissues likely differ from the TCR repertoires found in blood.

Using the deep immunoSEQ assay, TCR CDR3 regions were amplified from genomic DNA by multiplex PCR. Extracted genomic DNA from each cell subset was distributed evenly across all wells of several immunoSEQ 96-well plates, and each plate was treated as a replicate. Each replicate PCR for sorted subsets received roughly 0.2 ug genomic DNA, equal to tens of thousands of T cell genomes. Purified libraries were measured with a Qubit 3.0 fluorometer, size-checked on a Bioanalyzer 2100, and measured again with the KAPA Library Quantification kit. Every immunoSEQ 96-well plate was sequenced on a dedicated single-read 150-cycle Illumina NextSeq 550 flow cell. The study's own analysis went as follows. Because the immunoSEQ output held only junctional sequences and lacked quality scores, the filtering could not match the filtering applied to full-length reads. To assign V/J genes and CDR3, sequences were annotated against IMGT germline references using PyIR, a Python wrapper for IgBLAST v1.9. Any read was removed if the V/J assignment was weak (E-value above 1e-6), the CDR3 was missing, or the read contained stop codons, out-of-frame junctions, or ambiguous translated residues. V3J clonotypes were defined as sequences sharing an identical inferred V gene, J gene, and CDR3 amino acid sequence. To compute the percentage overlap between repertoires, the number of shared unique clonotypes was divided by the size of the smaller repertoire. Richness of each repertoire was evaluated using RTK rarefaction, the Chao1 estimator, and Recon v2.1 estimates of unobserved clonotypes. Generation probabilities were computed with OLGA for all TCRbeta clonotypes obtained by the gDNA method from a handful of donors. Sourced from immuneACCESS, this table was stored by TCRdb with only in-frame sequences that have V and J called. A share of the clones is absent; for the studies checked, an unresolved V gene accounts for under half, and the remainder has no known explanation. V, J and clone size were drawn from that table, and D and trimming were deduced from the DNA. This sample has around 1,100,000 clones in its table, and around three quarters of those were observed once. The top ten hold about 0.89% of the sample.

Comments on this clone: Its antigen specificity is not known. No base quality information exists; no much larger clone differs at one position.

Donors were healthy HIV-negative adults with no recently reported acute infections or vaccinations. All donors were Caucasian adults living in Nashville, Tennessee, USA. CD4+ T cells were enriched by magnetic negative selection; naive cells were then positively selected on CD45RA, and the negative fraction formed the memory subset. After blood collection by leukapheresis, PBMCs were isolated using Ficoll-Histopaque density gradient centrifugation and then cryopreserved in the vapor phase of liquid nitrogen. Analytical flow cytometry was used to check the purity and quantity of each magnetically sorted T cell population. Genomic DNA was isolated from every sorted fraction and measured by UV absorbance on a Nanodrop 2000c. V and J lose 3 bases and 2 bases, and a span of 11 bases separates them. The CDR3 covers 14 residues, taking in both the cysteine and the phenylalanine. Only CDR3 DNA is held: 42 bases, read in frame from base 1. CDR1 and CDR2 (SNHLY, FYNNEI) derive from the germline V gene.

Sequencing input: memory CD4+ T cells from PBMCs. The cell subset or site label corresponds to: CD45RA-negative fraction. The TCR was taken from a man between 18 and 35 years old in good health. Some clones in this sample may be carry-over from other donors' samples. The chain links TRBV2 with TRBJ2-7; a weak D assignment points to TRBD1 (6 bases agree). CDR3 protein: CASSEGAGTYEQYF. The nucleotides are TGTGCCAGCAGTGAGGGGGCCGGGACCTACGAGCAGTACTTC. With the portions outside the CDR3 filled from the reference TRBV2 and TRBJ2-7 genes, the complete variable region becomes EPEVTQTPSHQVTQMGQEVILRCVPISNHLYFYWYRQILGQKVEFLVSFYNNEISEKSEIFDDQFSVERPDGSNFTLKIRSTKLEDSAMYFCASSEGAGTYEQYFGPGTRLTVT.